This T cell receptor beta chain comes out of a study of cytotoxic CD8 clonotypes in ibrutinib-treated CLL. With 6 bases clipped from V and 0 bases from J, the junction kept 7 bases outside the gene matches. This CDR3 region has 15 residues. Germline values: CDR1 LNHDA, CDR2 SQIVND (reference sequence). TCRdb keeps only in-frame clones here, not all; method: immunoSEQ multiplex PCR. The sample lists roughly 190,000 clones; approximately 68% were seen once. V is TRBV19 and J is TRBJ2-7, with TRBD1 identical over 8 bases. The starting material was PBMCs, obtained after 24 months of ibrutinib treatment. This receptor was taken from a human donor with chronic lymphocytic leukemia. In DNA form, the CDR3 reads TGTGCCAGTAGCCACAGGGGGAAAAGCTCCTACGAGCAGTACTTC. Protein: CASSHRGKSSYEQYF.